The clone carrying this T cell receptor (beta chain) was counted many times. Its antigen is not known. The data are from a study of T cells in Graves' hyperthyroidism and ophthalmopathy. The wider study: Peripheral blood specimens were obtained at initial diagnosis, prior to any treatment. Overall study findings and caveats: Ophthalmopathy got predicted by the model a median around six months before its onset.

Researchers amplified the TCR beta CDR3 regions from RNA transcripts. An initial round of RT-PCR targeting the TCR CDR3 relied on the HTBI primer set. From the multiplex PCR reads, TCRdb called clonotypes with MiXCR, one entry per CDR3 protein. The sample records approximately 620,000 distinct CDR3 sequences, more than 11% being singletons. Diagnoses were made from clinical symptoms, serum measures (thyroxine and TRAb), thyroid ultrasound and orbital computed tomography. Predating any ophthalmopathy symptoms, the blood sample was taken at first hyperthyroidism diagnosis. The clonotype comes from a woman aged 25 to 39 with Graves' hyperthyroidism that later progressed to Graves' ophthalmopathy. Sequenced sample: blood.

The CDR3 sequence: CASSHNRDFNNEQFF. CDR3 in DNA: TGTGCCAGCAGCCATAACCGGGACTTTAACAATGAGCAGTTCTTC. This rearrangement joins TRBV12-3 or TRBV12-4 to TRBJ2-1; a weak D match, TRBD2 (6 bases). The CDR3 totals 15 residues. The V end was cut by 6 bases, the J end by 5 bases, with 17 bases between.